This TCR beta chain was profiled in a study of identical twins. Study-wide results and limits: The analysis was cross-sectional rather than longitudinal within donors. The presence of invariant MAIT and iNKT cells could partly confound analyses of zero-insertion sequences.

This clonotype came up many times. The antigen remains unidentified. From the 5' RACE reads, TCRdb called clonotypes with MiXCR, one entry per CDR3 protein. The repertoire includes roughly 280,000 distinct CDR3 sequences, roughly 9% of them detected once, and 6% to 8.5% sits in the top ten. These data were also filed under a second study, of yellow fever vaccine responses in identical twins.

Specimen: CD8+ T cells sorted from blood. This receptor was obtained from a woman aged 18-30 years in good health.

This CDR3 is CASSSGYEQFF. DNA of the CDR3: TGTGCCAGCAGTTCCGGCTATGAGCAGTTCTTC. The chain uses TRBV6-2 or TRBV6-3 and TRBJ2-1; D gene unclear. Germline values: CDR1 MNHEY, CDR2 SVGEGT. The CDR3 length is 11 residues. V was trimmed by 4 bases and J by 8 bases, leaving 6 bases between them.